Listed below are T cell receptor beta chains from one sample, sequenced in a study of cytomegalovirus exposure and HLA in healthy donors. Data came from immunoSEQ multiplex PCR; TCRdb stores just in-frame clones and leaves some out. The sample lists around 170,000 clones, roughly 80% occurring once. Sequencing input: PBMCs. These receptors were taken from a man between 45 and 60 years old in good health and CMV-seronegative. Each CDR3 is given with its conserved first and last residue. D genes are given only for firm matches. Part of the rows lack a size; the others show once, few, many or a class for expanded clones.

V	J	size	D	DNA	CDR3
TRBV7-9	TRBJ1-5	NA	NA	TGTGCCAGCAGCTCAGGGGGCAATCAGCCCCAGCATTTT	CASSSGGNQPQHF
TRBV5-6	TRBJ2-7	NA	TRBD1	TGTGCCAGCAGCCTGGGATGGGGGGACAGGGCCTACGAGCAGTACTTC	CASSLGWGDRAYEQYF
TRBV2	TRBJ2-1	NA	TRBD2	TGTGCCAGCAGTGAAGTAGCGGGGCCCAATGAGCAGTTCTTC	CASSEVAGPNEQFF
TRBV6-5	TRBJ1-2	NA	NA	TGTGCCAGCAGTTACACTCCCCCGGACGGGACTTATGGCTACACCTTC	CASSYTPPDGTYGYTF
TRBV19	TRBJ1-2	NA	TRBD1	TGTGCCAGTAAGATCGACAGGGACTATGGCTACACCTTC	CASKIDRDYGYTF
TRBV6-1	TRBJ2-1	NA	NA	TGTGCCAGCAGTGAAGCCGGGCGGGGTAGGGGTGTGTTCTTC	CASSEAGRGRGVFF
TRBV18	TRBJ2-3	NA	NA	TGTGCCAGCTCACCACCCACGAGGCGGGGCCCCGCAGATACGCAGTATTTT	CASSPPTRRGPADTQYF
TRBV27	TRBJ2-5	NA	TRBD2	TGTGCCAGCAGTCGCGGCGGGGGAGAGACCCAGTACTTC	CASSRGGGETQYF
TRBV29-1	TRBJ2-7	NA	NA	TGCAGCGTTGTATTCCCCAAGCAGGGCTACGAGCAGTACTTC	CSVVFPKQGYEQYF
TRBV4-1	TRBJ2-7	NA	TRBD2	TGCGCCAGCAGCCAAGGTCCTAGCGGGGGGTACGAGCAGTACTTC	CASSQGPSGGYEQYF
TRBV9	TRBJ2-7	NA	NA	TGTGCCAGCAGCCCAGGGCAGTCCCCCTACGAGCAGTACTTC	CASSPGQSPYEQYF
TRBV11-2	TRBJ2-1	NA	NA	TGTGCCAGCAGCTTAGGGGGCGGTGCAGGTAATGAGCAGTTCTTC	CASSLGGGAGNEQFF
TRBV7-8	TRBJ2-1	NA	TRBD2	TGTGCCAGCAGCTCAGGGACTAGCGGGGGAGGTGAGCAGTTCTTC	CASSSGTSGGGEQFF
TRBV19	TRBJ1-5	NA	NA	TGTGCCAGTTCCCCCACGCAGGGTAATCAGCCCCAGCATTTT	CASSPTQGNQPQHF
TRBV6-6	TRBJ2-5	NA	NA	TGTGCCAGCAGTTTATTGGCTTACCAAGAGACCCAGTACTTC	CASSLLAYQETQYF
TRBV5-4	TRBJ1-3	once	NA	TGTGCCAGCAGCTTGCAGGAAGGAAACACCATATATTTT	CASSLQEGNTIYF
TRBV11-2	TRBJ2-7	NA	NA	TGTGCCAGCAGCCCAGGACAGACCTACGAGCAGTACTTC	CASSPGQTYEQYF
TRBV7-2	TRBJ2-6	NA	NA	TGTGCCAGCATGGAGGTTGGGGCCAACGTCCTGACTTTC	CASMEVGANVLTF
TRBV4-1	TRBJ1-2	NA	TRBD1	TGCGCCAGCAGCCAAGTTTCCCGGGACAGGGTTTATGGCTACACCTTC	CASSQVSRDRVYGYTF
TRBV11-2	TRBJ1-2	NA	NA	TGTGCCAGCAGGAAAACCGGGGCAGGGGCCGCGGGGGGTGGCTACACCTTC	CASRKTGAGAAGGGYTF
TRBV29-1	TRBJ1-1	NA	NA	TGCAGCGTGGGGAGGGGTCGCATCACTGAAGCTTTCTTT	CSVGRGRITEAFF
TRBV7-8	TRBJ2-1	NA	TRBD2	TGTGCCAGCAGACGTAGCGGGGCTTCCTACAATGAGCAGTTCTTC	CASRRSGASYNEQFF
TRBV21-1	TRBJ1-3	NA	NA	TGTGCCAGCCTGGACTTCTCTGGAAACACCATATATTTT	CASLDFSGNTIYF
TRBV19	TRBJ2-1	NA	TRBD2	TGTGCCAGTAGTATTTCCAGCGGGGGGGACAATGAGCAGTTCTTC	CASSISSGGDNEQFF
TRBV28	TRBJ2-1	NA	TRBD2	TGTGCCAGCAGTCCCGGACTAGCCCGCAATGAGCAGTTCTTC	CASSPGLARNEQFF